A single sample is the source of the 32 T cell receptor beta chains below, sequenced in a study of blood T cell repertoires in COVID-19. TCRdb's copy holds only in-frame clones and misses some; the assay was immunoSEQ multiplex PCR. The table records about 210,000 clones, 70% to 90% of them present only once. Input material: peripheral blood. These receptors were collected from a human donor in a cohort sampled during active COVID-19.

This clone was seen once. The chain links TRBV24-1 to TRBJ2-1, with 8 bases aligning to TRBD1. Unmatched junction bases numbered 6, after V lost 3 bases and J lost 3 bases. In germline, CDR1 is KGHDR, CDR2 SFDVKD. This CDR3 has 16 amino acids. CDR3 loop: CATSDPSGTGYNEQFF. The CDR3, as DNA: TGTGCCACCAGTGATCCATCCGGGACAGGCTACAATGAGCAGTTCTTC.

The chain couples TRBV18 to TRBJ1-5; D perhaps matches TRBD1 (6 bases). Deletions cut 6 bases from V and 4 bases from J, with 19 bases between. The CDR3 consists of 16 residues. Per the germline V gene, CDR1 is KGHSH and CDR2 is LQKENI. CDR3 residues: CASSENRVEGNQPQHF. In nucleotides, the CDR3 is TGTGCCAGCTCCGAAAACAGGGTAGAGGGAAATCAGCCCCAGCATTTT. Full variable domain (remainder filled in from reference TRBV18 and TRBJ1-5): NAGVMQNPRHLVRRRGQEARLRCSPMKGHSHVYWYRQLPEEGLKFMVYLQKENIIDESGMPKERFSAEFPKEGPSILRIQQVVRGDSAAYFCASSENRVEGNQPQHFGDGTRLSIL.

V is TRBV7-8 and J is TRBJ1-2; D gene uncertain. V was cut by 5 bases and J by 5 bases, with 12 bases left in between. The V gene's germline CDR1 is SGHVS and CDR2 FQNEAQ. The CDR3 loop spans 13 amino acids. CDR3 amino acids: CASSPPASYGYTF. The DNA of the CDR3 is TGTGCCAGCAGCCCCCCTGCGAGTTATGGCTACACCTTC. The full variable domain, completed using reference TRBV7-8 and TRBJ1-2, is GAGVSQSPRYKVAKRGQDVALRCDPISGHVSLFWYQQALGQGPEFLTYFQNEAQLDKSGLPSDRFFAERPEGSVSTLKIQRTQQEDSAVYLCASSPPASYGYTFGSGTRLTVV.

The chain joins TRBV6-2 or TRBV6-3 to TRBJ2-7, with TRBD2 identical over 8 bases. V was pared by 5 bases and J by 12 bases, with 9 bases of the junction left unmatched. There are 12 residues in the CDR3. Germline values: CDR1 MNHEY, CDR2 SVGEGT. CDR3 loop: CASSNPAGAGYF. The CDR3 nucleotides read TGTGCCAGCAGTAACCCAGCGGGAGCTGGGTACTTC.

The table lists this clone with a few counts. V and J are TRBV29-1 and TRBJ1-1, with D maybe TRBD1 (5 bases). This CDR3 is built from 14 residues. From germline, CDR1 is SQVTM and CDR2 ANQGSEA. Trimming took off 6 bases at V and 2 bases at J, with 16 bases between the two ends. In nucleotides, the CDR3 is TGCAGCGTAGACTGGGGGGAAGGAAACACTGAAGCTTTCTTT. This translates into CSVDWGEGNTEAFF.

This clone was seen only a few times. V and J are TRBV28 and TRBJ1-5; 7 nucleotides match TRBD1. With 7 bases clipped from V and 1 base from J, the junction kept 13 bases outside the gene matches. Looked up from germline, CDR1 is MDHEN and CDR2 is SYDVKM. CDR3 length: 17 amino acids. DNA for the CDR3: TGTGCCAGCACTAAGGGGGCAGGGGTGAGCAGCAATCAGCCCCAGCATTTT. Translation: CASTKGAGVSSNQPQHF. Full variable domain (outside the CDR3, taken from reference TRBV28 and TRBJ1-5): DVKVTQSSRYLVKRTGEKVFLECVQDMDHENMFWYRQDPGLGLRLIYFSYDVKMKEKGDIPEGYSVSREKKERFSLILESASTNQTSMYLCASTKGAGVSSNQPQHFGDGTRLSIL.

In its sample, this clone was seen many times. The chain employs TRBV12-1 and TRBJ2-1; TRBD2, as called in the table, went unchecked against the DNA. TRBV12-1 is tagged as a pseudogene. The CDR3 is 15 amino acids. This chain's CDR3 is CASSPGLAGGNEQFF. CDR3 DNA sequence: TGTGCCAGCAGCCCGGGACTAGCGGGAGGAAATGAGCAGTTCTTC.

This clone was counted between two and nine times. The genes are TRBV6-5 and TRBJ1-1; 7 bases align to TRBD1. CDR3 length: 14 residues. Trimming at V came to 6 bases and at J to 4 bases, leaving 8 bases not matched to a gene. Germline CDR1 reads MNHEY; CDR2 reads SVGAGI. CDR3 nucleotides: TGTGCCAGCAGAATGACAGGGCCCGGCACTGAAGCTTTCTTT. Its translation is CASRMTGPGTEAFF.

This clone has just one count. The chain uses TRBV6-1 and TRBJ1-2; the match to TRBD1 covers 7 bases. CDR3 length: 16 residues. Trimming took 2 bases from V and 3 from J; bases not matched to a gene: 9. Germline loops: CDR1 MNHNS, CDR2 SASEGT. CDR3 loop: CASSEFTGARDYGYTF. The CDR3 DNA sequence: TGTGCCAGCAGTGAATTCACAGGGGCGCGAGACTATGGCTACACCTTC.

V is TRBV11-3 and J is TRBJ2-5, with 7 positions matching TRBD1. This CDR3 is 13 amino acids long. Looked up from germline, CDR1 is SGHNT and CDR2 is YENEEA. V dropped 4 bases and J dropped 7; count of bases not matched to a gene: 6. For the CDR3, the DNA is TGTGCCAGCAGCTACGGGACAGACGGGACCCAGTACTTC. Translation gives CASSYGTDGTQYF.

This rearrangement joins TRBV4-3 to TRBJ1-4; 7 positions agree with TRBD1. The germline V gene has CDR1 LGHNA and CDR2 YSLEER. J gave up 5 bases and V 3 bases, and 6 bases lay outside the gene matches. This CDR3 region has 15 residues. The CDR3 loop is CASSHSGGHNEKLFF. CDR3 in DNA: TGCGCCAGCAGCCATTCAGGGGGGCACAATGAAAAACTGTTTTTT.

This sequence joins TRBV24-1 and TRBJ1-2; D is unresolved. Trimming pared 5 bases from V and 5 bases from J, leaving 20 bases between. CDR3 length: 16 residues. Germline CDR1 reads KGHDR; CDR2 reads SFDVKD. The CDR3 DNA reads TGTGCCACCAGTGCCCCGTCGGGTTCGAGGGAATATGGCTACACCTTC. Amino acids: CATSAPSGSREYGYTF.

J is TRBJ1-3 and V is TRBV30; D gene unclear. CDR3 size: 12 residues. Germline loops: CDR1 GTSNPN, CDR2 SVGIG (reference sequence). V lost 3 bases and J lost 4, with 7 bases in between. CDR3 sequence reads: CAWRAPGNTIYF. CDR3 nucleotides: TGTGCCTGGAGAGCCCCGGGAAACACCATATATTTT.

This clone has only a few counts. The chain couples TRBV9 to TRBJ2-1; D call uncertain. Trimming took 0 bases from V and 0 from J, leaving 13 bases between them. The CDR3 loop spans 17 amino acids. Germline CDR1 and CDR2: SGDLS and YYNGEE. As DNA, the CDR3 is TGTGCCAGCAGCGTAGGAATTAGCAGCCTCTCCTACAATGAGCAGTTCTTC. The encoded protein is CASSVGISSLSYNEQFF.

The chain combines TRBV3-1 (or the pseudogene TRBV3-2) with TRBJ1-1; 10 nucleotides line up with TRBD1. The CDR3 runs 13 residues. V lost 6 bases, J lost 11 bases, and 9 bases stayed unmatched. Germline-derived CDR1 and CDR2 are LGHDT and YNNKEL (reference sequence). This CDR3 reads CASSPRTGGAAFF. CDR3 coding DNA: TGTGCCAGCAGTCCCCGGACAGGGGGGGCGGCTTTCTTT.

In its sample, this clone was seen a few times. The chain recombines TRBV10-3 with TRBJ2-1, with 7 bases aligning to TRBD1. Germline CDR1 reads ENHRY; CDR2 reads SYGVKD. J gave up 5 bases and V 5 bases, and 15 bases lay outside the gene matches. This CDR3 has 17 amino acids. The CDR3 loop reads CAISPHEGALSNNEQFF. The CDR3 nucleotides read TGTGCCATCAGTCCCCACGAGGGGGCGCTGAGCAACAATGAGCAGTTCTTC.

The genes are TRBV28 and TRBJ1-2; D not certain. The CDR3 covers 14 residues. The V end was cut by 6 bases, the J end by 3 bases, with 14 bases between. CDR1 is MDHEN, CDR2 SYDVKM, per germline. This chain's CDR3 is CASSSAGWDYGYTF. The CDR3 DNA reads as TGTGCCAGCAGCTCGGCGGGCTGGGACTATGGCTACACCTTC.

This chain joins TRBV4-1 and TRBJ2-5, with TRBD2 matching over 8 bases. With V trimmed by 0 bases and J by 8 bases, 8 bases remained unmatched. The CDR3 totals 15 residues. Looked up from germline, CDR1 is MGHRA and CDR2 is YSYEKL. The CDR3 DNA sequence: TGCGCCAGCAGCCAAGATCCAGCGGGAGTGTCCACCCAGTACTTC. Amino acids: CASSQDPAGVSTQYF.

The genes are TRBV4-2 and TRBJ2-7, with 10 bases identical to TRBD1. Germline V gene sequence: CDR1 LGHNA, CDR2 YNFKEQ. This CDR3 comprises 16 residues. Trimming cost V 3 bases and J 5 bases; bases outside gene matches: 10. The CDR3 DNA is TGTGCCAGCAGCCACCCCCGCGGGACAGGGGTACACGAGCAGTACTTC. The encoded protein is CASSHPRGTGVHEQYF.

Many counts were recorded for this clone. The chain carries TRBV19 and TRBJ2-6; D uncertain. Germline CDR1 reads LNHDA; CDR2 reads SQIVND (reference sequence). The CDR3 length is 14 residues. V was trimmed by 5 bases and J by 0 bases, leaving 5 bases between them. The CDR3 region is CASSSNSGANVLTF. For the CDR3, the DNA is TGTGCCAGTAGTTCTAACTCTGGGGCCAACGTCCTGACTTTC.

V usage is TRBV6-2 or TRBV6-3 and J usage is TRBJ1-4; 7 bases align to TRBD1. The CDR3 is 17 residues long. V lost 2 bases, J lost 6 bases, and 12 bases stayed unmatched. Germline V gene sequence: CDR1 MNHEY, CDR2 SVGEGT. The CDR3: CASSYGGGAGSDEKLFF. DNA for the CDR3: TGTGCCAGCAGTTACGGAGGGGGCGCGGGCTCGGATGAAAAACTGTTTTTT.

This clone was counted between two and nine times. The chain is built from TRBV20-1 and TRBJ2-5; no reliable D call. The CDR3 sequence is 15 residues long. Germline V gene lookup returns CDR1 DFQATT and CDR2 SNEGSKA (reference sequence). The ends were cut back, 3 bases at V and 1 base at J, with 15 bases in the middle. The CDR3 DNA is TGCAGTGCTAGTGTCGCGGATGGAGCCCAAGAGACCCAGTACTTC. Residues: CSASVADGAQETQYF.

V and J are TRBV4-1 and TRBJ1-1; D perhaps matches TRBD1 (6 bases). The CDR3 has 14 amino acids. V lost 3 bases to trimming and J lost 8 bases, with 16 bases between them. Germline V CDR1 and CDR2: MGHRA, YSYEKL. This CDR3 is CASSQSLQGGEAFF. The CDR3 DNA follows: TGCGCCAGCAGCCAGAGCCTACAGGGTGGAGAAGCTTTCTTT.

The gene calls are TRBV3-1 (or the pseudogene TRBV3-2) and TRBJ2-5; the D is unclear. Looked up from germline, CDR1 is LGHDT and CDR2 is YNNKEL (reference sequence). The germline V and J ends were trimmed by 4 bases and 6 bases, with 12 bases remaining between them. The CDR3 spans 13 residues. In DNA, the CDR3 is TGTGCCAGCAGCCCAGACATTTCCCAGACCCAGTACTTC. Protein sequence: CASSPDISQTQYF.

The V and J genes are TRBV11-2 and TRBJ2-2, with 10 bases lining up with TRBD2. Germline V gives CDR1 SGHAT, CDR2 FQNNGV. The CDR3 loop spans 15 amino acids. V lost 5 bases, J lost 1 base, and 1 base stayed unmatched. The CDR3 region is CASSRTSGNTGELFF. The CDR3 nucleotides are TGTGCCAGCAGCCGGACTAGCGGGAACACCGGGGAGCTGTTTTTT.

The J gene is TRBJ2-7, the V gene TRBV18; 7 positions agree with TRBD1. V was clipped by 4 bases and J by 1 base; unmatched bases: 7. The germline gives CDR1 KGHSH, CDR2 LQKENI. The CDR3 covers 15 residues. The CDR3 protein is CASSLRDSVSYEQYF. As DNA, the CDR3 is TGTGCCAGCTCACTAAGGGACAGCGTGTCCTACGAGCAGTACTTC.

The chain is built from TRBV10-2 and TRBJ2-3; 7 positions agree with TRBD2. CDR1 and CDR2 from the germline V gene are WSHSY and SAAADI. The CDR3 extends over 16 amino acids. Trimming removed 7 bases from V and 4 bases from J; junction bases left unmatched: 14. The CDR3 region has the DNA TGCGCCAGCAACCGTCGGGGGGTTTCAACCCCAGATACGCAGTATTTT. Translating gives CASNRRGVSTPDTQYF.

This rearrangement joins TRBV4-2 to TRBJ2-7; D is uncertain. This CDR3 contains 16 residues. Germline V gene data show CDR1 as LGHNA and CDR2 as YNFKEQ. V shed 4 bases and J shed 4 bases, with 20 bases lying between them. CDR3 in DNA: TGTGCCAGCAGCCCAACTCCCAATCCTCCATCGTACGAGCAGTACTTC. Protein product: CASSPTPNPPSYEQYF.

The genes are TRBV19 and TRBJ1-5; D gene ambiguous. Trimming cost V 7 bases and J 3 bases, with 10 bases left between them. The germline gives CDR1 LNHDA, CDR2 SQIVND (reference sequence). The CDR3 is made up of 13 amino acids. The CDR3 coding sequence is TGTGCCAGTACAGCAGGCCTCAATCAGCCCCAGCATTTT. Translating it yields CASTAGLNQPQHF.

The rearrangement uses TRBV7-2 and TRBJ1-6; the D is unclear. Per germline, CDR1 SGHTA and CDR2 FQGNSA. V lost 6 bases to trimming and J lost 0 bases, with 12 bases between them. This CDR3 has 16 amino acids. CDR3 sequence: CASRGASFSYNSPLHF. CDR3 sequence (DNA): TGTGCCAGCAGGGGCGCGAGCTTCTCCTATAATTCACCCCTCCACTTT.

The chain carries TRBV7-2 and TRBJ2-7; a weak D match, TRBD1 (5 bases). From germline, CDR1 is SGHTA and CDR2 FQGNSA. Deletions cut 5 bases from V and 0 bases from J, with 11 bases between. This CDR3 has 14 amino acids. In DNA form, the CDR3 reads TGTGCCAGCAGCACTCCGGACACCTCCTACGAGCAGTACTTC. As protein: CASSTPDTSYEQYF.

The J gene is TRBJ2-3, the V gene TRBV4-3; 8 positions agree with TRBD1. With V trimmed by 4 bases and J by 2 bases, 11 bases remained unmatched. This CDR3 has 17 amino acids. Germline lookup yields CDR1 LGHNA and CDR2 YSLEER. The CDR3 DNA follows: TGCGCCAGCAGCCCAGCCCGACAGGGGCCTTACACAGATACGCAGTATTTT. Translation: CASSPARQGPYTDTQYF.